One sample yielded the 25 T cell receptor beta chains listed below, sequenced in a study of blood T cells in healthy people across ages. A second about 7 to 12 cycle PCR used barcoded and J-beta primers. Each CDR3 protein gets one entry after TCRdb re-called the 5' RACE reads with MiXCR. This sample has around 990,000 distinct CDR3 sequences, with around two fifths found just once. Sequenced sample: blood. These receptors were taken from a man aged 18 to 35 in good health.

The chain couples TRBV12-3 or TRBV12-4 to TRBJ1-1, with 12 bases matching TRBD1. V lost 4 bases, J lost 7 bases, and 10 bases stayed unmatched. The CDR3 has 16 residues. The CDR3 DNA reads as TGTGCCAGCAGTTCCGGCTGGGACAGGGGGCTTGGTGAAGCTTTCTTT. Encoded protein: CASSSGWDRGLGEAFF.

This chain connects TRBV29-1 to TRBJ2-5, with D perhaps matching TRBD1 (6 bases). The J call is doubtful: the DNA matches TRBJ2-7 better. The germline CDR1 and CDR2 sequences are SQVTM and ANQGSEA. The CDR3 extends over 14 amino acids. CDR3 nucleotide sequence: TGCAGCGTGGCCCGACGTTTAGGGGGTGGCGAGCAGTACTTC. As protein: CSVARRLGGGEQYF.

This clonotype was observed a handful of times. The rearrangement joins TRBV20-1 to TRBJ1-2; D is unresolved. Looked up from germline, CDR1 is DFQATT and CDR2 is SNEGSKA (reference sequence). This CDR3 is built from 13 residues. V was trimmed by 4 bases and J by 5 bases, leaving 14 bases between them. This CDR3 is CSAKTGVGYGYTF. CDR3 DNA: TGCAGTGCTAAGACCGGGGTTGGGTATGGCTACACCTTC.

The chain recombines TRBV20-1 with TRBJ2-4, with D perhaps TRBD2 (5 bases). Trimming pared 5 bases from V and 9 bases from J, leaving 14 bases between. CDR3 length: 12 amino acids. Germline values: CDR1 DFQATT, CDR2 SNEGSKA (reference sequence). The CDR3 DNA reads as TGCAGTGCTCGTCCTCGGGAACCCATTCAGTACTTC. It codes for CSARPREPIQYF.

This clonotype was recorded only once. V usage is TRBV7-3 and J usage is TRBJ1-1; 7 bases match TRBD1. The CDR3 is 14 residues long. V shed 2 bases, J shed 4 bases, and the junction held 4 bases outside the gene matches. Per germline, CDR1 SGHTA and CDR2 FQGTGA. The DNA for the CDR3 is TGTGCCAGCAGCTTAGACAGGGATAGCACTGAAGCTTTCTTT. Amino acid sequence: CASSLDRDSTEAFF.

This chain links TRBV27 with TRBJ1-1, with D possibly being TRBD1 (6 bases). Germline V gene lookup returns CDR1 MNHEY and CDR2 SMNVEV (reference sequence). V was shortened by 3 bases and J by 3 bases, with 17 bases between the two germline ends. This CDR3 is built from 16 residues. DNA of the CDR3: TGTGCCAGCAGTTTCTGGGGAGGACAGAGGGACACTGAAGCTTTCTTT. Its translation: CASSFWGGQRDTEAFF.

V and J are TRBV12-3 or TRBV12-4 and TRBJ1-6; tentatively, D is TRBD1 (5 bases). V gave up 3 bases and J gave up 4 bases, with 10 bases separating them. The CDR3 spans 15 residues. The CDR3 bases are TGTGCCAGCAGTTTCGAGGGGCCTTATAATTCACCCCTCCACTTT. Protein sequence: CASSFEGPYNSPLHF.

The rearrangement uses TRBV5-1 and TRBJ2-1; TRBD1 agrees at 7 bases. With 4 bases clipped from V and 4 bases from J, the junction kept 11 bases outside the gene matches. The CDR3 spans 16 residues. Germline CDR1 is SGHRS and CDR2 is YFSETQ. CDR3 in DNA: TGCGCCAGCAGCCACGGATCGGGACAGCCTTACAATGAGCAGTTCTTC. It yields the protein CASSHGSGQPYNEQFF. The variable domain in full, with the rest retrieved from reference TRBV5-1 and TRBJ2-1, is KAGVTQTPRYLIKTRGQQVTLSCSPISGHRSVSWYQQTPGQGLQFLFEYFSETQRNKGNFPGRFSGRQFSNSRSEMNVSTLELGDSALYLCASSHGSGQPYNEQFFGPGTRLTVL.

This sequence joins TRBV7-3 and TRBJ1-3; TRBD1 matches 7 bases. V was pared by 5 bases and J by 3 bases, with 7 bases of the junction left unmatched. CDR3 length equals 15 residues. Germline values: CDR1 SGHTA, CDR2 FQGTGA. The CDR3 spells CASSTQGGFGNTIYF. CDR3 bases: TGTGCCAGCAGCACTCAGGGGGGGTTTGGAAACACCATATATTTT.

CDR3 residues: CASSLSLAKAPGYTF. CDR3 in DNA: TGTGCCAGCAGTTTAAGTCTCGCGAAAGCGCCTGGCTACACCTTC. V is TRBV12-3 or TRBV12-4 and J is TRBJ1-2, with unresolved D. The CDR3 sequence is 15 residues long. Trimming took 2 bases from V and 7 from J, leaving 17 bases between them.

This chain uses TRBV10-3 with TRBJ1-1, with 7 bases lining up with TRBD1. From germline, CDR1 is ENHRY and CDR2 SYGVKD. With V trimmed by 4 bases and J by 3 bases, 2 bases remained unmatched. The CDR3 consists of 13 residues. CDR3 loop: CAISAGTDTEAFF. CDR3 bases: TGTGCCATCAGTGCCGGGACAGACACTGAAGCTTTCTTT.

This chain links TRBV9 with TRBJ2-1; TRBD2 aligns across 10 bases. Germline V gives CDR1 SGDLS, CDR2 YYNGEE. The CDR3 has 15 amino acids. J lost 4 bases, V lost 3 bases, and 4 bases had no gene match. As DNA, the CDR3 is TGTGCCAGCAGCGAGACTAGCGGGCTGTACAATGAGCAGTTCTTC. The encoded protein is CASSETSGLYNEQFF.

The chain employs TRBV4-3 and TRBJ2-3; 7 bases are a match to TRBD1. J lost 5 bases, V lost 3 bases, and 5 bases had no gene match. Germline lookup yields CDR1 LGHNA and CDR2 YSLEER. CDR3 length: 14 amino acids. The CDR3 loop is CASSHDRVGDTQYF. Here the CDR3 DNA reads TGCGCCAGCAGCCACGACAGGGTAGGAGATACGCAGTATTTT.

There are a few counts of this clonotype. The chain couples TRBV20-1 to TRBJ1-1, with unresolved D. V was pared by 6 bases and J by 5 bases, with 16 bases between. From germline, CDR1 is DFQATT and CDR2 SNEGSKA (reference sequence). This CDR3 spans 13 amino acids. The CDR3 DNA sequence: TGCAGTGCCTCCGGACGGATTGCGACTGAAGCTTTCTTT. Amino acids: CSASGRIATEAFF.

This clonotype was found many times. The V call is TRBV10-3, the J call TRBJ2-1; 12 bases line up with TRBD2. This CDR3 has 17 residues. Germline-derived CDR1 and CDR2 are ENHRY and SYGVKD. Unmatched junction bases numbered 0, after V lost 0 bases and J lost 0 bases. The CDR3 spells CAISESTSGSSYNEQFF. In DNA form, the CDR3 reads TGTGCCATCAGTGAGTCGACTAGCGGGAGCTCCTACAATGAGCAGTTCTTC.

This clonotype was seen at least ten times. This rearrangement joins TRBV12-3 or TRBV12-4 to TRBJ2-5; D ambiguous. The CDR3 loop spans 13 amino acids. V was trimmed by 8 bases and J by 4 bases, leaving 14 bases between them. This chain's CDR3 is CASRVAVRETQYF. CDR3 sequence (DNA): TGTGCCAGCCGAGTGGCGGTCAGAGAGACCCAGTACTTC.

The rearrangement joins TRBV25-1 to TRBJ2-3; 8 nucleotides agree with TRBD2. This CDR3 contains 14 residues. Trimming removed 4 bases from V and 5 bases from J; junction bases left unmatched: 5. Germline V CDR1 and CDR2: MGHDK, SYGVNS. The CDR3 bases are TGTGCCAGCAGTGTCGGGGGGGCCATAGATACGCAGTATTTT. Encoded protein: CASSVGGAIDTQYF.

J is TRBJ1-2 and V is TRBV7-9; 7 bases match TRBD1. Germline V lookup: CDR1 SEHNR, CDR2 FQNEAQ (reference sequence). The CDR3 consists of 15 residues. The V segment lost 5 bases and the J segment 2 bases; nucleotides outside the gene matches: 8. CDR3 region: CASSPLGTANYGYTF. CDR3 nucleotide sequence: TGTGCCAGCAGCCCCCTCGGGACAGCCAACTATGGCTACACCTTC.

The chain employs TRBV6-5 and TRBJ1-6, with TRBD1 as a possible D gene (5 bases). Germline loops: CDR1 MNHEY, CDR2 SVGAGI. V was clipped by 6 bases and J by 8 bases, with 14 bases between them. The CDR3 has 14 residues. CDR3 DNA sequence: TGTGCCAGCAGGTTAGGCAGGGAGGATTCACCCCTCCACTTT. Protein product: CASRLGREDSPLHF.

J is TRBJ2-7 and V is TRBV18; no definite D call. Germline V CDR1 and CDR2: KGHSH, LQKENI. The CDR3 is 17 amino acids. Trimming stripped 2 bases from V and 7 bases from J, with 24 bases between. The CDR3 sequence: CASSPMVIDIVYNEQYF. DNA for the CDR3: TGTGCCAGCTCACCAATGGTTATCGATATTGTCTACAATGAGCAGTACTTC.

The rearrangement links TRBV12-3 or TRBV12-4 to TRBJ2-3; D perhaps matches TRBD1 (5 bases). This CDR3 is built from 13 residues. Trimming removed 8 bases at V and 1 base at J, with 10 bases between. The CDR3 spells CASGAARTDTQYF. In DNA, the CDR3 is TGTGCCAGCGGGGCCGCCCGCACAGATACGCAGTATTTT.

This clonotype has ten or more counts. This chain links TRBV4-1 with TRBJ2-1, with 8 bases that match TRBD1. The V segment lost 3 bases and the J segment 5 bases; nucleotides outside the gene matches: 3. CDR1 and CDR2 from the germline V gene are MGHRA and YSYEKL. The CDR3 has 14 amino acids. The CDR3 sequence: CASSHPGQDNEQFF. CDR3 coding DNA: TGCGCCAGCAGCCATCCGGGACAGGACAATGAGCAGTTCTTC.

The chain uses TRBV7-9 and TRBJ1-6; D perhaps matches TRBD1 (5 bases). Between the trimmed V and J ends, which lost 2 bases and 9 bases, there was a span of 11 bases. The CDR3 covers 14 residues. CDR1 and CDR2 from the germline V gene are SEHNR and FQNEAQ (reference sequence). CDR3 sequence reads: CASSLQGRVSPLHF. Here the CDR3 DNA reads TGTGCCAGCAGCTTACAGGGTAGAGTTTCACCCCTCCACTTT.

The DNA of the CDR3 is TGTGCCAGCAGCTCCACGAGAGGCGAAAAACTGTTTTTT. This gives the protein CASSSTRGEKLFF. This chain uses TRBV9 with TRBJ1-4; D is uncertain. The germline CDR1 and CDR2 sequences are SGDLS and YYNGEE. The CDR3 has 13 amino acids. Deletions cut 4 bases from V and 8 bases from J, with 12 bases between.

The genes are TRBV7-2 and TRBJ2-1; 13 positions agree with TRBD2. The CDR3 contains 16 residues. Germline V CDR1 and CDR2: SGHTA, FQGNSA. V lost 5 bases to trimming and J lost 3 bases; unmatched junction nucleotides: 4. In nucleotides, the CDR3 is TGTGCCAGCAGCCAGGGGACTAGCGGGGTCTACAATGAGCAGTTCTTC. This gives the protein CASSQGTSGVYNEQFF.